This T cell receptor (beta chain) appears in the sequencing data of a study of breast tumors, draining lymph nodes, adjacent tissues. General observations from the study: Luminal-like breast cancer showed significantly greater tumor-nontumor repertoire similarity than basal-like breast cancer did. Tumor repertoires ranked between lymph nodes and nontumor tissue in diversity, with V and J gene preferences. That most tumor T cells come from lymph nodes remained unproven. Findings are consistent with lymph node origin and intratumoral expansion of most tumor T cells.

This clonotype turned up a few times. Its antigen is still unknown. TCRdb analysed the multiplex PCR reads with MiXCR anew, one entry per CDR3 protein. Here the sample spans 150,000 to 200,000 distinct CDR3 sequences, about 30% being singletons. The lymph nodes were axillary draining lymph nodes from breast cancer patients. The CDR3 is 12 amino acids. The V gene's germline CDR1 is SQVTM and CDR2 ANQGSEA. V lost 7 bases and J 0 bases, leaving 9 bases between the germline ends. The origin of this receptor is a female donor with breast cancer. Some clones in this sample may be carry-over from other donors' samples. This sequence joins TRBV29-1 and TRBJ1-1; D unclear. The sequenced sample consisted of axillary lymph node tissue. The CDR3, as DNA: TGCAGCGCAGTAGGGATGAACACTGAAGCTTTCTTT. Protein product: CSAVGMNTEAFF.